These 14 T cell receptor beta chains were all obtained from the same sample, sequenced in a study of T cell responses to AZD1222 COVID-19 vaccine. Repertoires were generated with immunoSEQ multiplex PCR, while TCRdb's copy carries only in-frame clones and drops some. Here the sample spans 85,000 to 130,000 clones, approximately 87% being singletons. The sample in question was peripheral blood, obtained on day 0 of AZD1222 vaccination. These receptors originate from an adult in good health.

The chain employs TRBV7-2 and TRBJ2-3; 9 bases line up with TRBD2. The CDR3 totals 16 residues. Trimming at V came to 1 base and at J to 2 bases, leaving 4 bases not matched to a gene. The germline V gene encodes CDR1 SGHTA and CDR2 FQGNSA. As DNA, the CDR3 is TGTGCCAGCAGCTTAGAAAAGCGGGGGGTCACAGATACGCAGTATTTT. Translation gives CASSLEKRGVTDTQYF.

The chain recombines TRBV28 with TRBJ2-3; TRBD2 aligns across 12 bases. The germline V gene encodes CDR1 MDHEN and CDR2 SYDVKM. The length of the CDR3 is 18 residues. V lost 4 bases and J lost 2; bases outside the gene matches: 10. Here the CDR3 reads CASSSLLAGGLYTDTQYF. As DNA, the CDR3 is TGTGCCAGCAGTTCCCTCCTAGCGGGGGGGTTATACACAGATACGCAGTATTTT.

The count of this clone is one. The gene calls are TRBV3-1 (or the pseudogene TRBV3-2) and TRBJ1-2, with D perhaps matching TRBD1 (6 bases). This CDR3 spans 16 amino acids. In germline, CDR1 is LGHDT, CDR2 YNNKEL (reference sequence). The V end was cut by 0 bases, the J end by 0 bases, with 11 bases between. The CDR3 nucleotides read TGTGCCAGCAGCCAAGAGGCGGCAGGGGCTAACTATGGCTACACCTTC. As protein: CASSQEAAGANYGYTF.

In regard to this clone: The identical CDR3 is also encoded by other nucleotide sequences in the sample. V gene TRBV7-9 combines with J gene TRBJ1-1, with D hard to call. Germline loops: CDR1 SEHNR, CDR2 FQNEAQ (reference sequence). V lost 1 base to trimming and J lost 0 bases, with 6 bases between them. There are 14 residues in the CDR3. The chain's CDR3 is CASSLGGLNTEAFF. In nucleotides, the CDR3 is TGTGCCAGCAGCTTAGGCGGATTGAACACTGAAGCTTTCTTT.

The chain uses TRBV30 and TRBJ2-2; D is uncertain. V gave up 4 bases and J gave up 0 bases, with 9 bases separating them. Germline V gives CDR1 GTSNPN, CDR2 SVGIG (reference sequence). The CDR3 has 14 residues. The CDR3 region has the DNA TGTGCCTGGACAAGGGCGACGAACACCGGGGAGCTGTTTTTT. Its protein product is CAWTRATNTGELFF.

This sequence joins TRBV24-1 and TRBJ2-1; 9 positions agree with TRBD2. This CDR3 is built from 15 residues. The germline gives CDR1 KGHDR, CDR2 SFDVKD. J lost 11 bases, V lost 1 base, and 8 bases had no gene match. DNA for the CDR3: TGTGCCACCAGTGATTTCAACCGCGGGGGGGCCAAGCAGTTCTTC. Translation gives CATSDFNRGGAKQFF.

The chain couples TRBV19 to TRBJ1-5; 7 positions agree with TRBD1. In germline, CDR1 is LNHDA, CDR2 SQIVND (reference sequence). Trimming took 3 bases from V and 6 from J; bases not matched to a gene: 14. The CDR3 consists of 17 residues. The CDR3 is CASSIGATGRGGQPQHF. CDR3 coding DNA: TGTGCCAGTAGTATCGGAGCGACAGGGCGAGGTGGTCAGCCCCAGCATTTT.

The V call is TRBV9, the J call TRBJ2-2; 8 positions match TRBD2. CDR1 is SGDLS, CDR2 YYNGEE, per germline. With 1 base clipped from V and 6 bases from J, the junction kept 5 bases outside the gene matches. The CDR3 has 15 residues. CDR3 loop: CASSVTSGGAGELFF. The CDR3 nucleotides read TGTGCCAGCAGCGTAACTAGCGGTGGGGCCGGGGAGCTGTTTTTT.

This chain uses TRBV7-2 with TRBJ1-5; unclear D gene. Germline V gene lookup returns CDR1 SGHTA and CDR2 FQGNSA. Trimming removed 5 bases at V and 0 bases at J, with 8 bases between. CDR3 size: 14 residues. The CDR3, as DNA: TGTGCCAGCAGCCCGGAACTTAGCAATCAGCCCCAGCATTTT. Translated, it gives CASSPELSNQPQHF.

CDR3 region: CASSAEVGGYTF. As DNA, the CDR3 is TGTGCCAGCAGCGCGGAGGTGGGTGGCTACACCTTC. The genes are TRBV12-3 or TRBV12-4 and TRBJ1-2, with unresolved D. The CDR3 runs 12 residues. V lost 6 bases, J lost 7 bases, and 12 bases lay in between.

The chain employs TRBV29-1 and TRBJ2-1, with 10 nucleotides matching TRBD1. Germline-derived CDR1 and CDR2 are SQVTM and ANQGSEA. The V gene end was trimmed by 1 base and the J gene end by 7 bases; junction bases not matched to a gene: 10. This CDR3 contains 16 residues. The CDR3 DNA reads as TGCAGCGTTGAAGTGTCGACAGGGGGCGTGGGAAATGAGCAGTTCTTC. Its protein is CSVEVSTGGVGNEQFF.

This rearrangement joins TRBV2 to TRBJ2-1; D may be TRBD1 or TRBD2 (5 bases each). Germline CDR1 and CDR2: SNHLY and FYNNEI. V was pared by 6 bases and J by 0 bases, with 6 bases between. This CDR3 spans 13 amino acids. CDR3 sequence reads: CASSGTSYNEQFF. CDR3 DNA sequence: TGTGCCAGCAGCGGGACCTCCTACAATGAGCAGTTCTTC.

A few counts support this clone. The gene calls are TRBV4-3 and TRBJ2-3; either TRBD1 or TRBD2 may supply D (5 bases each). The CDR3 is 13 residues long. Between the trimmed V and J ends, which lost 0 bases and 9 bases, there was a span of 10 bases. Per germline, CDR1 LGHNA and CDR2 YSLEER. CDR3 residues: CASSQDRGRTQYF. CDR3 bases: TGCGCCAGCAGCCAAGATCGGGGCAGGACGCAGTATTTT.

V is TRBV27 and J is TRBJ1-1; D remains unclear. The CDR3 runs to 13 residues. CDR1 and CDR2 (germline): MNHEY, SMNVEV (reference sequence). Trimming shortened V by 8 bases and J by 5 bases, and 15 bases separated the two germline ends. The CDR3 spells CASVRDTGTEAFF. DNA of the CDR3: TGTGCCAGCGTGAGGGATACTGGGACTGAAGCTTTCTTT.